This T cell receptor (beta chain) emerged from a study of chronic HIV infection and antiretroviral therapy (dated by TCRdb to about 2015). The library was obtained by 5' RACE. TCRdb records Illumina MiSeq as the sequencer. TCRdb's own reprocessing of the public reads used fastp at Q25 and MiXCR and kept productive beta chains. Rows are unified per CDR3 protein, each entry keeping the most common DNA and genes. In this sample the table shows approximately 30,000 distinct CDR3 sequences, roughly 9.1% of which occur a single time. The ten biggest clones cover under 3% of the sample. This clonotype was recorded a few times. Its antigen remains undetermined. It has no much larger one-base neighbor in the sample; base qualities were not kept. CDR1 and CDR2 are drawn from the germline V gene (reference sequence): MNHNY, SVGAGI. Trimming at the junction amounts to 10 bases on V and 2 bases on J, and the germline ends lie 27 bases apart. The CDR3 numbers 19 residues from cysteine through phenylalanine. Just the 57-base CDR3 DNA is kept, in frame starting at base 1.

The chain is assembled from TRBV6-6 and TRBJ2-6, with no D gene named confidently. Sequencing was performed on peripheral blood. The TCR comes from an adult who had HIV and had not received antiretroviral therapy, or was an uninfected healthy control (not recorded which). CDR3 sequence: CATYHALWNGAAGANVLTF. The base sequence is TGTGCCACCTATCATGCCTTATGGAACGGTGCAGCTGGGGCCAACGTCCTGACTTTC.